This entry concerns a single T cell receptor (beta chain). Antigen: not known. The sample is drawn from a study of T-cell memory formation after mild COVID-19. The CDR3 spans 16 residues. Germline V gives CDR1 SNHLY, CDR2 FYNNEI. Between the trimmed V and J ends, which lost 6 bases and 4 bases, there was a span of 19 bases. Study-level results: There was a balanced CD4/CD8 profile in clones contracting day 15 to 85, and later expanders leaned CD4+. Proof of SARS-CoV-2 specificity was absent for the second-wave clones that crested on day 37.

TCRdb independently ran MiXCR on the 5' RACE reads; one entry per CDR3 protein. The top ten clones hold roughly a fifth of a sample with a few hundred thousand distinct CDR3 sequences, 9.4% of them seen once. Sequences were obtained from PBMCs or a T cell subset sorted from them (not recorded which). The J gene is TRBJ2-1, the V gene TRBV2; either TRBD1 or TRBD2 may fit D (5 bases each). The TCR sequence derives from a man between 18 and 29 years old who had mild COVID-19 (a few samples of this study predate the infection). Cell type and time point are not known. In nucleotides, the CDR3 is TGTGCCAGCAGCGGCATGACAGCCGGGGCTTACAATGAGCAGTTCTTC. Translated: CASSGMTAGAYNEQFF.